A selection of T cell receptor beta chains follows, all from one sample in a study of blood T cell repertoires in COVID-19. Data came from immunoSEQ multiplex PCR; TCRdb stores just in-frame clones and leaves some out. Of 250,000 to 350,000 clones in the sample, 75% to 95% were seen once. Input material: peripheral blood. The receptor set was obtained from a woman aged 30 to 39 with COVID-19, enrolled during active disease. CDR3s include the opening cysteine and the closing phenylalanine or tryptophan. The order of the fields is J gene, V gene, CDR3 protein.

TRBJ2-1 TRBV5-4 CASSLEGGVVYNEQFF
TRBJ2-7 TRBV5-1 CASSNNTFGLAGTYEQYF
TRBJ1-2 TRBV5-4 CASSFDRGVGYTF
TRBJ2-7 TRBV9 CASSEHGDWAYEQYF
TRBJ2-6 TRBV19 CASRGGGANVLTF
TRBJ2-3 TRBV5-1 CASSLAVTSGSDTQYF
TRBJ2-1 TRBV20-1 CSASPYDEQFF
TRBJ2-7 TRBV10-3 CAISGTGAYEQYF
TRBJ1-1 TRBV28 CASSFIGVQTEAFF
TRBJ2-5 TRBV12-3/TRBV12-4 CASSRTGKETQYF
TRBJ1-5 TRBV10-1 CASIFSDREGNQPQHF
TRBJ2-7 TRBV5-4 CASSLAGTESYEQYF
TRBJ2-6 TRBV5-4 CASSSPGAGANVLTF
TRBJ2-3 TRBV5-1 CASSLTSGTDTQYF
TRBJ2-7 TRBV19 CASTDTGAYEQYF
TRBJ1-1 TRBV27 CASSFSGQGISEAFF
TRBJ2-2 TRBV7-3 CASSPILAGVRNTGELFF
TRBJ1-2 TRBV14 CASSQTRVVGGYTF
TRBJ2-7 TRBV28 CAHGGPGPYEQYF
TRBJ1-1 TRBV5-1 CASSSGTALGMNTEAFF
TRBJ2-3 TRBV10-3 CAISSYTDTQYF
TRBJ1-2 TRBV9 CASSAGRAYYGYTF
TRBJ2-1 TRBV19 CASKGGRALDEQFF
TRBJ2-2 TRBV7-3 CASSPSGSTGELFF
TRBJ2-7 TRBV5-1 CASSLGTGVYEQYF
TRBJ1-3 TRBV7-9 CASSSEGYSGNTIYF
TRBJ2-1 TRBV2 CASRDGTSGPATEQFF
TRBJ2-1 TRBV9 CASSAPGTSGYNEQFF
TRBJ1-1 TRBV15 CATSTPGGTEAFF
TRBJ1-2 TRBV9 CASSVGPDSYGYTF
TRBJ2-1 TRBV19 CATRRLAEGNEQFF
TRBJ1-5 TRBV6-5 CASSLGGQPQHF
TRBJ1-2 TRBV3-1/TRBV3-2 CASSQEVQNYTF
TRBJ2-7 TRBV28 CASSRNRGNYEQYF
TRBJ1-1 TRBV3-1/TRBV3-2 CASSQEPGQGGGNTEAFF
TRBJ2-7 TRBV21-1 CASSKAEVRRNLDEQYF
TRBJ1-2 TRBV28 CASSWPRGYTF
TRBJ1-4 TRBV2 CASSREGEKLFF
TRBJ2-2 TRBV5-1 CASLPGDRGNTGELFF
TRBJ2-7 TRBV10-3 CAIRDSSYEQYF